This T cell receptor (beta chain) was identified during a study of blood T cell repertoires in COVID-19. The wider study: PBMCs, B-cell-depleted T cells, or T cells provided the cDNA or gDNA that made up the material.

The method was immunoSEQ multiplex PCR; TCRdb's version includes in-frame clones alone and lacks a portion of them. This sample has more than 200,000 clones; about nine tenths occur once, and the top ten carry approximately 5.9%. The CDR3 totals 15 residues. From germline, CDR1 is SGDLS and CDR2 YYNGEE. The V segment lost 1 base and the J segment 6 bases; nucleotides outside the gene matches: 7. The sequenced sample consisted of peripheral blood. This clonotype was sampled from a man at least 80 years old with acute or convalescent COVID-19. The chain carries TRBV9 and TRBJ1-1; 9 bases align to TRBD1. CDR3: CASSVMTGGASEAFF. The CDR3 DNA sequence: TGTGCCAGCAGCGTAATGACAGGGGGGGCGTCTGAAGCTTTCTTT.